Here is one T cell receptor beta chain with its context. Its antigen is unidentified. The CDR3 covers 15 residues. Between the trimmed V and J ends, which lost 1 base and 2 bases, there was a span of 9 bases. CDR1 and CDR2 (germline): SGHAT, FQNNGV. Sample time point: after dendritic cell vaccination, including at tumor progression/relapse. Selection required adequate fresh-frozen tumor tissue plus more than two years' survival data. The data stem from a study of glioma-infiltrating T cells after dendritic cell vaccination. About the research overall: Patients had newly diagnosed or recurrent glioblastoma and received dendritic cell vaccines. The vaccine used monocyte-derived dendritic cells pulsed overnight with autologous tumor lysate.

Findings of the study overall: No direct clonality-survival link was found; a diverse polyclonal response may matter.

Some clones are missing from TCRdb's copy, which holds only in-frame ones; the method was immunoSEQ multiplex PCR. The top ten clones hold approximately 10% of a sample with around 60,000 clones, approximately 86% of them seen once. This clonotype was obtained from a human donor with glioblastoma. The V call is TRBV11-2, the J call TRBJ1-3, with a weak D call TRBD1 (5 bases). The sequencing here drew on blood, taken after dendritic cell vaccination. CDR3 residues: CASSLVTGTGNTIYF. The CDR3 bases are TGTGCCAGCAGCTTAGTAACAGGCACTGGAAACACCATATATTTT.